These 27 T cell receptor beta chains were all obtained from the same sample, sequenced in a study of T cells in Graves' hyperthyroidism and ophthalmopathy. Amplified TCR beta CDR3 regions derived from RNA transcripts. The TCR CDR3 first-round RT-PCR relied on the HTBI primer set. TCRdb fed the multiplex PCR reads into MiXCR, producing one record per CDR3 protein. The sample has around 420,000 distinct CDR3 sequences; around 14% are singletons. Material for sequencing was blood. These receptors all come from a woman aged 18-29 years with Graves' hyperthyroidism.

Ten or more counts support this clonotype. The chain recombines TRBV3-1 with TRBJ1-2; tentatively, D is TRBD1 (6 bases). Trimming stripped 4 bases from V and 8 bases from J, with 11 bases between. Looked up from germline, CDR1 is LGHDT and CDR2 is YNNKEL (reference sequence). The CDR3 has 12 residues. The CDR3 nucleotides are TGTGCCAGCAGCCCAGGGGCGGGGGGCTACACCTTC. This encodes CASSPGAGGYTF.

This clonotype has ten or more counts. V is TRBV20-1 and J is TRBJ1-2; unclear D gene. Trimming cost V 6 bases and J 3 bases, with 17 bases left between them. The CDR3 runs to 14 residues. Per the germline V gene, CDR1 is DFQATT and CDR2 is SNEGSKA (reference sequence). CDR3 nucleotide sequence: TGCAGTGCCCCTTTTCCCGCCGGATACTATGGCTACACCTTC. It translates to CSAPFPAGYYGYTF.

This clonotype has a count of ten or more. This chain joins TRBV2 and TRBJ1-4, with D perhaps TRBD1 (5 bases). Germline CDR1 is SNHLY and CDR2 is FYNNEI. V was trimmed by 6 bases and J by 10 bases, leaving 15 bases between them. The CDR3 is 13 residues long. CDR3 DNA: TGTGCCAGCAGGCTCGGAAGGGGAGGAAAACTGTTTTTT. It translates to CASRLGRGGKLFF.

This clonotype was picked up many times. This chain links TRBV15 with TRBJ2-5; D is possibly TRBD2 (6 bases). Deletions cut 0 bases from V and 7 bases from J, with 18 bases between. The CDR3 totals 16 residues. Per the germline V gene, CDR1 is LNHNV and CDR2 is YYDKDF (reference sequence). The DNA for the CDR3 is TGTGCCACCAGCAGAGAGTATGGGACGCCGGAGGGGACCCAGTACTTC. It yields the protein CATSREYGTPEGTQYF. The whole variable domain, remainder taken from reference TRBV15 and TRBJ2-5, is DAMVIQNPRYQVTQFGKPVTLSCSQTLNHNVMYWYQQKSSQAPKLLFHYYDKDFNNEADTPDNFQSRRPNTSFCFLDIRSPGLGDTAMYLCATSREYGTPEGTQYFGPGTRLLVL.

This clonotype is a singleton in its sample. V gene TRBV9 combines with J gene TRBJ2-2; 8 nucleotides align to TRBD1. V lost 5 bases and J lost 4; bases outside the gene matches: 4. CDR3 length: 14 amino acids. Germline-derived CDR1 and CDR2 are SGDLS and YYNGEE. CDR3 in DNA: TGTGCCAGCAGGCAGGGGGCTACCACCGGGGAGCTGTTTTTT. This codes for CASRQGATTGELFF.

This clonotype came up many times. This chain links TRBV5-1 with TRBJ2-7; 11 bases match TRBD1. The germline V gene has CDR1 SGHRS and CDR2 YFSETQ. V was clipped by 4 bases and J by 5 bases; unmatched bases: 14. The CDR3 consists of 17 residues. CDR3 sequence: CASSRSGQGVFGDEQYF. The CDR3 DNA sequence: TGCGCCAGCAGCCGATCGGGACAGGGGGTGTTTGGTGACGAGCAGTACTTC.

The J gene is TRBJ1-5, the V gene TRBV10-1; TRBD1 aligns across 8 bases. The V segment lost 10 bases and the J segment 6 bases; nucleotides outside the gene matches: 11. The CDR3 has 14 residues. Germline loops: CDR1 WNHNN, CDR2 SYGVQD (reference sequence). The CDR3 here is CAIPGQGPIQPQHF. CDR3 nucleotides: TGCGCCATCCCCGGACAGGGCCCCATTCAGCCCCAGCATTTT.

This clonotype was seen many times. V usage is TRBV18 and J usage is TRBJ1-2, with a tentative D call TRBD1 (5 bases). Trimming took off 3 bases at V and 3 bases at J, with 14 bases between the two ends. CDR3 length: 15 residues. Germline-derived CDR1 and CDR2 are KGHSH and LQKENI. CDR3 coding DNA: TGTGCCAGCTCACCTTCTACGGGGCGCGACTATGGCTACACCTTC. It encodes CASSPSTGRDYGYTF.

In this sample, this clonotype turned up many times. The chain carries TRBV5-1 and TRBJ2-1, with D possibly TRBD2 on 6 matching bases. Germline-derived CDR1 and CDR2 are SGHRS and YFSETQ. CDR3 length: 13 residues. The V gene lost 4 bases and the J gene lost 3 bases, with 8 bases spanning the gap. In nucleotides, the CDR3 is TGCGCCAGCAGCGGGGGGATCTACAATGAGCAGTTCTTC. This codes for CASSGGIYNEQFF.

The CDR3 loop is CASSVYQSSYEQYF. For the CDR3, the DNA is TGTGCCAGCAGCGTCTATCAGAGCTCCTACGAGCAGTACTTC. The V gene is TRBV7-2, the J gene TRBJ2-7, with D unresolved. Deletions cut 5 bases from V and 0 bases from J, with 11 bases between. The CDR3 extends over 14 amino acids. The germline CDR1 and CDR2 sequences are SGHTA and FQGNSA.

This clonotype appeared many times. The chain has TRBV6-1 and TRBJ1-5, with 9 bases lining up with TRBD1. Germline lookup yields CDR1 MNHNS and CDR2 SASEGT. This CDR3 is built from 15 residues. J was trimmed by 4 bases and V by 6 bases; bases with no gene match: 7. The CDR3 protein is CASRPGQGGNQPQHF. The DNA for the CDR3 is TGTGCCAGCAGGCCGGGACAGGGTGGTAATCAGCCCCAGCATTTT.

This clonotype was seen repeatedly, ten times or more. This chain links TRBV12-3 or TRBV12-4 with TRBJ2-4; no reliable D call. Trimming took off 5 bases at V and 0 bases at J, with 11 bases between the two ends. The CDR3 runs 15 residues. The CDR3 DNA reads TGTGCCAGCAGTCCGGCCTCCCTAGCCAAAAACATTCAGTACTTC. Amino acids: CASSPASLAKNIQYF.

This clonotype was counted ten times or more. The V and J genes are TRBV12-5 and TRBJ2-2; tentative D call: TRBD2 (5 bases). The CDR3 is 16 residues long. V lost 7 bases and J 3 bases, leaving 18 bases between the germline ends. CDR1 is LGHNT and CDR2 is FRNRAP in the germline V gene. The DNA of the CDR3 is TGTGCTAGTGCGTCTGGGAGCTGGCGGGACACCGGGGAGCTGTTTTTT. Translation: CASASGSWRDTGELFF.

This clonotype has a count of ten or more. At one end the junction does not follow the germline gene, possibly because of a read error. The rearrangement joins TRBV2 to TRBJ2-5; D is unresolved. CDR3 size: 12 residues. Germline CDR1 and CDR2: SNHLY and FYNNEI. This chain's CDR3 is CASSEEMKTQYF. Here the CDR3 DNA reads TGTGCCAGCAGCGAAGAGATGAAGACCCAGTACTTC.

This clonotype was counted ten times or more. The chain employs TRBV7-8 and TRBJ2-3, with D unresolved. Germline-derived CDR1 and CDR2 are SGHVS and FQNEAQ. The length of the CDR3 is 15 residues. Trimming removed 1 base at V and 7 bases at J, with 15 bases between. CDR3 bases: TGTGCCAGCAGCTTAGAATCGCACGGCTCAAATACGCAGTATTTT. This gives the protein CASSLESHGSNTQYF.

This clonotype was detected only a few times. This may stem from a read error, because a much larger clone lies one nucleotide away. The rearrangement joins TRBV6-5 to TRBJ2-1; D might be TRBD2 (6 bases). Germline V gives CDR1 MNHEY, CDR2 SVGAGI. This CDR3 has 17 residues. V was clipped by 2 bases and J by 2 bases, with 16 bases between them. CDR3 coding DNA: TGTGCCAGCAGTTACCTTTCGGGACTCCACCCCTACAATGAGCAGTTCTTC. This sequence encodes CASSYLSGLHPYNEQFF.

The chain is built from TRBV11-2 and TRBJ2-4; 10 nucleotides align to TRBD2. This CDR3 has 17 amino acids. Germline V gene sequence: CDR1 SGHAT, CDR2 FQNNGV. Trimming cost V 1 base and J 8 bases; bases outside gene matches: 11. CDR3 region: CASSLGSSGSPGDIQYF. The DNA of the CDR3 is TGTGCCAGCAGCTTAGGGTCTAGCGGGAGCCCCGGGGACATTCAGTACTTC.

This clonotype was picked up a small number of times. The chain joins TRBV9 to TRBJ2-7, with 13 bases fitting TRBD2. The CDR3 sequence is 15 residues long. V was clipped by 3 bases and J by 3 bases; unmatched bases: 3. Germline-derived CDR1 and CDR2 are SGDLS and YYNGEE. The DNA of the CDR3 is TGTGCCAGCAGCGCGGGACTAGCGGGGTTCTACGAGCAGTACTTC. This gives the protein CASSAGLAGFYEQYF.

There are a few counts of this clonotype. The rearrangement links TRBV6-2 or TRBV6-3 to TRBJ2-7, with 10 bases lining up with TRBD1. CDR3 size: 17 residues. Germline V gives CDR1 MNHEY, CDR2 SVGEGT. V gave up 2 bases and J gave up 2 bases; unmatched junction bases: 9. The CDR3 region is CASSYTIGTGAPYEQYF. CDR3 bases: TGTGCCAGCAGTTACACAATCGGGACAGGGGCCCCCTACGAGCAGTACTTC.

The chain links TRBV5-6 to TRBJ2-3, with 9 bases matching TRBD2. The CDR3 covers 16 residues. The germline V gene has CDR1 SGHDT and CDR2 YYEEEE. Trimming took 3 bases from V and 6 from J; bases not matched to a gene: 11. This chain's CDR3 is CASSWGVAGVFDTQYF. DNA for the CDR3: TGTGCCAGCAGCTGGGGGGTAGCGGGAGTGTTTGATACGCAGTATTTT.

This clonotype was seen at least ten times. V usage is TRBV2 and J usage is TRBJ1-4; D is uncertain. The germline V gene encodes CDR1 SNHLY and CDR2 FYNNEI. Trimming left V 7 bases short and J 0 bases short, with 15 bases between. The CDR3 runs 16 residues. Here the CDR3 DNA reads TGTGCCAGCATGTCTGACACGACCACAACTAATGAAAAACTGTTTTTT. This gives the protein CASMSDTTTTNEKLFF.

There are many counts of this clonotype. The chain recombines TRBV30 with TRBJ1-5; no reliable D call. With 2 bases removed from V and 6 bases from J, the gap between germline ends came to 8 bases. The germline CDR1 and CDR2 sequences are GTSNPN and SVGIG (reference sequence). The CDR3 covers 12 residues. In nucleotides, the CDR3 is TGTGCCTGGAGTTGGGGAGCTCAGCCCCAGCATTTT. It translates to CAWSWGAQPQHF.

This clonotype appeared a few times. The rearrangement joins TRBV6-1 to TRBJ2-7, with no clear D. V was clipped by 3 bases and J by 2 bases, with 17 bases between them. Germline CDR1 is MNHNS and CDR2 is SASEGT. CDR3 length: 16 residues. CDR3 bases: TGTGCCAGCAGTGACATGGGTCCTTCCATAACCTACGAGCAGTACTTC. Its protein is CASSDMGPSITYEQYF.

Only a few counts were recorded for this clonotype. Relative to the germline gene, one junction end is altered; a read error may explain this. The CDR3 coding sequence is TGTGCCAGCAGTTTGGGCGGGGCAAGCTATGGCTACACCTTC. Residues: CASSLGGASYGYTF. The chain has TRBV5-8 and TRBJ1-2; maybe TRBD1 (5 bases). The CDR3 consists of 14 residues. Looked up from germline, CDR1 is SGHTS and CDR2 is YDEGEE. The variable domain in full, with the rest retrieved from reference TRBV5-8 and TRBJ1-2, is EAGVTQSPTHLIKTRGQQATLRCSPISGHTSVYWYQQALGLGLQFLLWYDEGEERNRGNFPPRFSGRQFPNYSSELNVNALELEDSALYLCASSLGGASYGYTFGSGTRLTVV.

This clonotype was recorded many times. The chain uses TRBV5-5 and TRBJ2-3, with 7 bases identical to TRBD1. The CDR3 is 15 amino acids. Germline CDR1 and CDR2: SGHKS and YYEKEE (reference sequence). The junction had 11 bases not matched to a gene; V was cut back by 10 bases and J by 0 bases. CDR3 in amino acids: CAVQSGQLSTDTQYF. CDR3 nucleotide sequence: TGTGCCGTCCAATCGGGACAGCTAAGCACAGATACGCAGTATTTT. Full variable domain (outside the CDR3, taken from reference TRBV5-5 and TRBJ2-3): DAGVTQSPTHLIKTRGQQVTLRCSPISGHKSVSWYQQVLGQGPQFIFQYYEKEERGRGNFPDRFSARQFPNYSSELNVNALLLGDSALYLCAVQSGQLSTDTQYFGPGTRLTVL.

This clonotype was seen only a few times. The rearrangement uses TRBV19 and TRBJ2-1; 7 bases match TRBD2. With V trimmed by 4 bases and J by 10 bases, 13 bases remained unmatched. Per germline, CDR1 LNHDA and CDR2 SQIVND (reference sequence). The CDR3 length is 15 residues. CDR3 in DNA: TGTGCCAGTAGTAAAACAATAAAAAGCGGGAACGAGCAGTTCTTC. This gives the protein CASSKTIKSGNEQFF.

This clonotype was recorded many times. CDR3 region: CATKVDRAFDGYTF. DNA of the CDR3: TGTGCCACCAAAGTCGACAGGGCATTTGACGGCTACACCTTC. The V and J genes are TRBV27 and TRBJ1-2; TRBD1 agrees at 7 bases. V was clipped by 10 bases and J by 8 bases; unmatched bases: 16. Germline assignment: CDR1 MNHEY and CDR2 SMNVEV (reference sequence). The CDR3 is 14 amino acids.